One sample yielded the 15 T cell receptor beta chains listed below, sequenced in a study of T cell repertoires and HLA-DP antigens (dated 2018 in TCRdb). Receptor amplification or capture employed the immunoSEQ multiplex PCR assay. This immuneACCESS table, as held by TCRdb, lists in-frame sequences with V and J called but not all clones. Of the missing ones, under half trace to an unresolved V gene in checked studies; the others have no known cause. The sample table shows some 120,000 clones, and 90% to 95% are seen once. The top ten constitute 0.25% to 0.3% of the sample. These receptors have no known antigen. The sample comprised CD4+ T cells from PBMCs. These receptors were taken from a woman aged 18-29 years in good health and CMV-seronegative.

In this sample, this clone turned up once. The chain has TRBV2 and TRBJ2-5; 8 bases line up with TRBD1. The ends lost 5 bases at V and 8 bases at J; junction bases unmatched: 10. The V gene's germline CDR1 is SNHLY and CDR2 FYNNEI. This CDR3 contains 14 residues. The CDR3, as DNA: TGTGCCAGCAGTAACGGACAGGGCGATAGTACCCAGTACTTC. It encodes CASSNGQGDSTQYF.

CDR3 protein: CASSVRQGRDTQYF. CDR3 bases: TGTGCCAGCAGTGTTAGACAGGGGCGGGACACGCAGTATTTT. This chain joins TRBV6-1 and TRBJ2-3; 8 positions match TRBD1. The trim removed 4 bases at V and 9 bases at J, leaving 9 bases unmatched. Per the germline V gene, CDR1 is MNHNS and CDR2 is SASEGT. The CDR3 is 14 residues long.

CDR3 nucleotide sequence: TGTGCCAGCAGCTTAGGCTCCGAGCAGTTCTTC. Translating gives CASSLGSEQFF. The chain couples TRBV7-3 to TRBJ2-1, with no clear D. Trimming pared 2 bases from V and 10 bases from J, leaving 6 bases between. Germline CDR1 SGHTA, CDR2 FQGTGA. This CDR3 is built from 11 residues.

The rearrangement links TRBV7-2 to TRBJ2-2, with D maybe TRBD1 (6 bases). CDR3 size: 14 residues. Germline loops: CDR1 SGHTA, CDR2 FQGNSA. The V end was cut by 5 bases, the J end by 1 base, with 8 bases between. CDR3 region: CASSRTVNTGELFF. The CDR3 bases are TGTGCCAGCAGCCGGACAGTGAACACCGGGGAGCTGTTTTTT.

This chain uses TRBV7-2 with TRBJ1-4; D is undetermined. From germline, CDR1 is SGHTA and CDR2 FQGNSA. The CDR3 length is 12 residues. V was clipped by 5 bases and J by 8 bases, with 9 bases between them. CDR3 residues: CASSEFREKLFF. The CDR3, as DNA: TGTGCCAGCAGCGAATTTAGGGAAAAACTGTTTTTT. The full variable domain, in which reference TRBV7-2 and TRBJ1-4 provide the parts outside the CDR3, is GAGVSQSPSNKVTEKGKDVELRCDPISGHTALYWYRQSLGQGLEFLIYFQGNSAPDKSGLPSDRFSAERTGGSVSTLTIQRTQQEDSAVYLCASSEFREKLFFGSGTQLSVL.

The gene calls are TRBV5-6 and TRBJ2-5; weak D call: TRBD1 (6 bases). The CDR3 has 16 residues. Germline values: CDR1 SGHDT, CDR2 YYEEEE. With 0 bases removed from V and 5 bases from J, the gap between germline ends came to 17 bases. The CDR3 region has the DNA TGTGCCAGCAGCTTGGCCGGTAGTGGCAGGGGCGAGACCCAGTACTTC. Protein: CASSLAGSGRGETQYF.

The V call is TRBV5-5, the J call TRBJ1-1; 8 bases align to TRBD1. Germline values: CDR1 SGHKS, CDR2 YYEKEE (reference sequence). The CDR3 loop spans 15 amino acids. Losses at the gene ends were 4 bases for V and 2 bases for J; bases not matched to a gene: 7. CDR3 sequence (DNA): TGTGCCAGCAGCCACCGGGACAGGCTAAACACTGAAGCTTTCTTT. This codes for CASSHRDRLNTEAFF.

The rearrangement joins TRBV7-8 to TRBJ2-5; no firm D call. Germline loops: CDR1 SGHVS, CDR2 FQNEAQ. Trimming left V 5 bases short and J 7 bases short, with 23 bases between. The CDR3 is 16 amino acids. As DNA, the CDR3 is TGTGCCAGCAGCCCCTACTCCAGCGACCGAACTGGGACCCAGTACTTC. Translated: CASSPYSSDRTGTQYF.

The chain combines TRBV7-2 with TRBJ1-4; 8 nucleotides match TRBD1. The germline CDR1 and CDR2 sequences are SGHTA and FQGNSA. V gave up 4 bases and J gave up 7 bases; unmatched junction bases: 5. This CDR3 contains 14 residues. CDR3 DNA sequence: TGTGCCAGCAGCTCGACAGGGGCGGGTGAAAAACTGTTTTTT. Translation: CASSSTGAGEKLFF. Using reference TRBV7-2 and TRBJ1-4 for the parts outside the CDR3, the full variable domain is GAGVSQSPSNKVTEKGKDVELRCDPISGHTALYWYRQSLGQGLEFLIYFQGNSAPDKSGLPSDRFSAERTGGSVSTLTIQRTQQEDSAVYLCASSSTGAGEKLFFGSGTQLSVL.

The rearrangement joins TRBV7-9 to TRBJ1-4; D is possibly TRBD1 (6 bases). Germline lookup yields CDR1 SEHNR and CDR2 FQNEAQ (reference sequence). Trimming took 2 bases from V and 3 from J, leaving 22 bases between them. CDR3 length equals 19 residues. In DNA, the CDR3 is TGTGCCAGCAGCTTACAACTCACAACAGGGTTACGGGCTAATGAAAAACTGTTTTTT. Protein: CASSLQLTTGLRANEKLFF.

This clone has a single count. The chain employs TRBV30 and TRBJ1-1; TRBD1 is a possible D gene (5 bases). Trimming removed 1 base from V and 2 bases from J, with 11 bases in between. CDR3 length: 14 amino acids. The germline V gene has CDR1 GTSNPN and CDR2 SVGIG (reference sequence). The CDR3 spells CAWSALTANTEAFF. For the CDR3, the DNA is TGTGCCTGGAGTGCCTTGACAGCCAACACTGAAGCTTTCTTT.

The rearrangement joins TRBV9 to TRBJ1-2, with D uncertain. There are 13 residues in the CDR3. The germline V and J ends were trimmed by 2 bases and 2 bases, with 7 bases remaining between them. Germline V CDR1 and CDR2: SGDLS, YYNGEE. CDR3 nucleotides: TGTGCCAGCAGCGTCAGCGTAAACTATGGCTACACCTTC. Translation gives CASSVSVNYGYTF.

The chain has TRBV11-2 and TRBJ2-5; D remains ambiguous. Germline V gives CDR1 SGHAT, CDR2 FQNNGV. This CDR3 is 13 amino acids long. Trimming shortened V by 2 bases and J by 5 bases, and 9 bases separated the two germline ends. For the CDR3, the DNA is TGTGCCAGCAGCTTATTGGGGTTGGAGACCCAGTACTTC. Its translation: CASSLLGLETQYF.

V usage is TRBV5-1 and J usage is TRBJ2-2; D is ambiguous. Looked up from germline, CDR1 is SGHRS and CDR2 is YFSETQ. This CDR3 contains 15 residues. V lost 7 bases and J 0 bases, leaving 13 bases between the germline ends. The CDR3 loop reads CASLGLATNTGELFF. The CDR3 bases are TGCGCCAGCCTTGGTCTGGCGACGAACACCGGGGAGCTGTTTTTT.

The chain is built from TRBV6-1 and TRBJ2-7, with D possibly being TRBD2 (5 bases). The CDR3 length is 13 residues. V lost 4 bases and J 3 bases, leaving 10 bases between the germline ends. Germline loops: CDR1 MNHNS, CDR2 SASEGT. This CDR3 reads CASSVKRGYEQYF. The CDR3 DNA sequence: TGTGCCAGCAGTGTAAAACGGGGCTACGAGCAGTACTTC.